The following is a T cell receptor beta chain sequence with its context. Its target is unknown. Per the germline V gene, CDR1 is SEHNR and CDR2 is FQNEAQ (reference sequence). The CDR3 has 19 amino acids. Between the trimmed V and J ends, which lost 2 bases and 0 bases, there was a span of 20 bases. Sequencing was performed with immunoSEQ multiplex PCR; in TCRdb, only in-frame clones are kept and a portion is missing. The sample yields around 84,000 clones, roughly 86% seen once. This specimen comes from a study of T cell responses to AZD1222 COVID-19 vaccine. General study findings and limits: Spike-spanning, vaccine-associated CD4 TCRs were dominant at 160-218 and 743-854. Donors in the cohort were predominantly white British and more often female, and clonal diversity was possibly underestimated.

The specimen comprised peripheral blood, sampled on day 0 of AZD1222 vaccination. The chain employs TRBV7-9 and TRBJ1-5, with TRBD1 as a possible D gene (5 bases). The TCR was taken from an adult in good health. CDR3: CASSLRSQGAVYSNQPQHF. Here the CDR3 DNA reads TGTGCCAGCAGCTTAAGATCGCAGGGAGCCGTCTATAGCAATCAGCCCCAGCATTTT.